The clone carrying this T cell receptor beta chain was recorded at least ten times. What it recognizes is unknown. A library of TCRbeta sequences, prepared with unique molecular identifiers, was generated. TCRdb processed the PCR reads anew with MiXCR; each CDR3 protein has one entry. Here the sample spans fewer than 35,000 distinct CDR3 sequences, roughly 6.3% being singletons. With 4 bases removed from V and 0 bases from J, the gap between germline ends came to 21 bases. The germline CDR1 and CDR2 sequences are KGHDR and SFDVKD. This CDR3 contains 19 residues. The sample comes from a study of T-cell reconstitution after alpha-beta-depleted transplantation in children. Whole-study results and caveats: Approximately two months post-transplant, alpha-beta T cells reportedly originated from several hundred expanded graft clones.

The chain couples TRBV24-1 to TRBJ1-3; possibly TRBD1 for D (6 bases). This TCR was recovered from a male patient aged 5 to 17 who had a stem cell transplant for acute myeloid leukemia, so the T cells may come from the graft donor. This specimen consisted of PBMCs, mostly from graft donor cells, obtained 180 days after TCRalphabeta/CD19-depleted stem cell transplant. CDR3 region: CATSDPPSDRRFSGNTIYF. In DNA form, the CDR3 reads TGTGCCACCAGTGACCCCCCCTCCGACAGGCGGTTCTCTGGAAACACCATATATTTT.